The 17 T cell receptor beta chains below come from one sample, sequenced in a study of blood T cell repertoires in COVID-19. Some clones are missing from TCRdb's copy, which holds only in-frame ones; the method was immunoSEQ multiplex PCR. This table holds about 170,000 clones, approximately 86% found once. The sequenced sample consisted of peripheral blood. The receptors were gathered from a man in his 60s who had recovered from COVID-19.

The chain combines TRBV7-8 with TRBJ2-1, with a weak D call TRBD1 (6 bases). Germline CDR1 is SGHVS and CDR2 is FQNEAQ. The CDR3 consists of 17 residues. V was cut by 1 base and J by 4 bases, with 17 bases left in between. CDR3 coding DNA: TGTGCCAGCAGCTTAGGAACAGGGCTGGACCTATACAATGAGCAGTTCTTC. Amino acid sequence: CASSLGTGLDLYNEQFF.

V usage is TRBV10-3 and J usage is TRBJ1-5; D is possibly TRBD1 (6 bases). V gave up 6 bases and J gave up 0 bases, with 12 bases separating them. Germline-derived CDR1 and CDR2 are ENHRY and SYGVKD. The length of the CDR3 is 15 residues. CDR3 amino acids: CAISPGQYSNQPQHF. The CDR3 region has the DNA TGTGCCATCAGCCCCGGACAGTATAGCAATCAGCCCCAGCATTTT.

The J gene is TRBJ2-1, the V gene TRBV7-6; 12 bases are shared with TRBD2. CDR1 and CDR2 (germline): SGHVS, FNYEAQ. V lost 2 bases to trimming and J lost 6 bases; unmatched junction nucleotides: 5. This CDR3 region has 16 residues. DNA of the CDR3: TGTGCCAGCAGCTTAAGGCTAGCGGGGGGGGTCAATGAGCAGTTCTTC. It is translated as CASSLRLAGGVNEQFF. Full variable domain (outside the CDR3, taken from reference TRBV7-6 and TRBJ2-1): GAGVSQSPRYKVTKRGQDVALRCDPISGHVSLYWYRQALGQGPEFLTYFNYEAQQDKSGLPNDRFSAERPEGSISTLTIQRTEQRDSAMYRCASSLRLAGGVNEQFFGPGTRLTVL.

This chain joins TRBV5-1 and TRBJ1-4, with 9 bases lining up with TRBD1. Germline CDR1 SGHRS, CDR2 YFSETQ. The J segment lost 9 bases and the V segment lost 4 bases, leaving 7 bases of the junction unmatched. CDR3 length: 14 residues. In DNA form, the CDR3 reads TGCGCCAGCAGCCCGGACAGGGGTTTTAAAAAACTGTTTTTT. This codes for CASSPDRGFKKLFF. Complete variable domain (other parts from reference TRBV5-1 and TRBJ1-4): KAGVTQTPRYLIKTRGQQVTLSCSPISGHRSVSWYQQTPGQGLQFLFEYFSETQRNKGNFPGRFSGRQFSNSRSEMNVSTLELGDSALYLCASSPDRGFKKLFFGSGTQLSVL.

V is TRBV18 and J is TRBJ1-5; TRBD1 matches 9 bases. From germline, CDR1 is KGHSH and CDR2 LQKENI. The CDR3 contains 15 residues. Losses at the gene ends were 6 bases for V and 5 bases for J; bases not matched to a gene: 8. The CDR3 loop is CASSRDRERYQPQHF. The CDR3 DNA reads TGTGCCAGCTCGCGGGACAGGGAAAGATATCAGCCCCAGCATTTT.

This sequence joins TRBV7-8 and TRBJ1-6; TRBD1 agrees at 7 bases. V was pared by 4 bases and J by 6 bases, with 3 bases of the junction left unmatched. Germline V gene lookup returns CDR1 SGHVS and CDR2 FQNEAQ. The CDR3 sequence is 14 residues long. For the CDR3, the DNA is TGTGCCAGCAGCTCGGGACAGTTTAATTCACCCCTCCACTTT. Translated, it gives CASSSGQFNSPLHF.

The genes are TRBV7-2 and TRBJ2-2, with 9 nucleotides matching TRBD1. CDR1 and CDR2 (germline): SGHTA, FQGNSA. This CDR3 is 15 amino acids long. J gave up 3 bases and V 5 bases, and 4 bases lay outside the gene matches. This chain's CDR3 is CASSRTGVDTGELFF. CDR3 nucleotide sequence: TGTGCCAGCAGCCGGACAGGGGTTGACACCGGGGAGCTGTTTTTT.

This chain links TRBV6-5 with TRBJ1-4; possibly TRBD1 for D (6 bases). There are 14 residues in the CDR3. Per germline, CDR1 MNHEY and CDR2 SVGAGI. V dropped 4 bases and J dropped 3 bases, with 9 bases sitting between them. For the CDR3, the DNA is TGTGCCAGCAGTTTACAGGGAGCTAATGAAAAACTGTTTTTT. It encodes CASSLQGANEKLFF.

The genes are TRBV10-3 and TRBJ2-3; no clear D. Germline V gene lookup returns CDR1 ENHRY and CDR2 SYGVKD. Between the trimmed V and J ends, which lost 5 bases and 0 bases, there was a span of 12 bases. The CDR3 length is 15 residues. The CDR3 DNA sequence: TGTGCCATCAGTCCTGACTCAGCTAGCACAGATACGCAGTATTTT. The encoded protein is CAISPDSASTDTQYF.

The chain recombines TRBV11-2 with TRBJ2-7; D might be TRBD1 (7 bases). Germline V lookup: CDR1 SGHAT, CDR2 FQNNGV. This CDR3 is 15 amino acids long. Deletions cut 5 bases from V and 2 bases from J, with 16 bases between. CDR3 sequence reads: CASSPTRDSPYEQYF. The CDR3 region has the DNA TGTGCCAGCAGCCCTACGCGGGACAGTCCCTACGAGCAGTACTTC.

V gene TRBV20-1 combines with J gene TRBJ2-3; 7 bases line up with TRBD1. CDR1 DFQATT and CDR2 SNEGSKA come from the germline V gene (reference sequence). V was clipped by 3 bases and J by 2 bases; unmatched bases: 11. The CDR3 extends over 16 amino acids. The CDR3 reads CSASLRQGSHTDTQYF. DNA of the CDR3: TGCAGTGCTAGTTTACGACAGGGAAGCCACACAGATACGCAGTATTTT.

The chain carries TRBV19 and TRBJ2-3; 7 nucleotides agree with TRBD1. The CDR3 runs to 16 residues. J lost 0 bases, V lost 6 bases, and 9 bases had no gene match. Germline values: CDR1 LNHDA, CDR2 SQIVND (reference sequence). This CDR3 reads CASSKSTGASTDTQYF. The CDR3 region has the DNA TGTGCCAGTAGCAAATCCACAGGGGCTAGCACAGATACGCAGTATTTT.

The chain carries TRBV21-1 and TRBJ1-2. TRBV21-1 constitutes a pseudogene. This CDR3 is 13 amino acids long. CDR3: CASSGGANYGYTF. CDR3 nucleotides: TGTGCCAGCAGTGGCGGGGCTAACTATGGCTACACCTTC.

The chain joins TRBV19 to TRBJ2-1; 7 bases align to TRBD1. This CDR3 has 15 residues. V trimming: 6 bases; J trimming: 8 bases; junction bases outside the gene matches: 13. Germline CDR1 LNHDA, CDR2 SQIVND (reference sequence). CDR3 protein: CASRPGQPSGDEQFF. The DNA of the CDR3 is TGTGCCAGTAGGCCGGGACAGCCATCCGGGGATGAGCAGTTCTTC.

This clone was observed once. The J gene is TRBJ2-5, the V gene TRBV3-1 (or the pseudogene TRBV3-2), with 8 bases that match TRBD2. With V trimmed by 4 bases and J by 4 bases, 11 bases remained unmatched. Germline-derived CDR1 and CDR2 are LGHDT and YNNKEL (reference sequence). The CDR3 is 16 amino acids. The DNA of the CDR3 is TGTGCCAGCAGCCCATTTTTCGGGGGGGTAGGAGAGACCCAGTACTTC. Translated: CASSPFFGGVGETQYF.

This sequence joins TRBV10-2 and TRBJ1-2; D may be TRBD1 (5 bases). This CDR3 comprises 14 residues. Germline CDR1 is WSHSY and CDR2 is SAAADI. V lost 3 bases to trimming and J lost 4 bases, with 12 bases between them. CDR3 nucleotide sequence: TGCGCCAGCAGTGACTCGGGGAGGGGCTATGGCTACACCTTC. Residues: CASSDSGRGYGYTF.

The V gene is TRBV15, the J gene TRBJ1-1; 7 bases map to TRBD1. Germline V CDR1 and CDR2: LNHNV, YYDKDF (reference sequence). CDR3 length: 17 residues. Germline trimming cut 2 bases from V and 4 bases from J; bases unmatched to any gene: 13. CDR3 sequence: CATSRLSGTAATTEAFF. The CDR3 coding sequence is TGTGCCACCAGCAGACTATCCGGGACAGCAGCCACCACTGAAGCTTTCTTT. The whole variable domain, remainder taken from reference TRBV15 and TRBJ1-1, is DAMVIQNPRYQVTQFGKPVTLSCSQTLNHNVMYWYQQKSSQAPKLLFHYYDKDFNNEADTPDNFQSRRPNTSFCFLDIRSPGLGDTAMYLCATSRLSGTAATTEAFFGQGTRLTVV.